The 25 T cell receptor beta chains presented below share a single source sample, sequenced in a study of shared clonotypes between healthy human individuals. Produced via immunoSEQ multiplex PCR; TCRdb's table is partial and in-frame only. Of a few million clones listed, approximately 96% were seen once; the top ten hold roughly 0.13%. The specimen sequenced was naive CD4+ T cells sorted from blood. Stated subset: CD45RA+ positively selected. These receptors originate from a man between 18 and 29 years old in good health.

This chain uses TRBV6-5 with TRBJ1-2; TRBD1 matches at 7 bases. V was clipped by 6 bases and J by 4 bases; unmatched bases: 8. CDR1 and CDR2 (germline): MNHEY, SVGAGI. The CDR3 is made up of 14 amino acids. Written as DNA, the CDR3 is TGTGCCAGCAGCCTCAGGGGGACAACCTATGGCTACACCTTC. Protein: CASSLRGTTYGYTF.

This chain links TRBV11-2 with TRBJ1-2; D gene uncertain. Germline-derived CDR1 and CDR2 are SGHAT and FQNNGV. Trimming shortened V by 0 bases and J by 5 bases, and 4 bases separated the two germline ends. The CDR3 is 12 residues long. CDR3 DNA sequence: TGTGCCAGCAGCTTAGATCTTTATGGCTACACCTTC. The encoded protein is CASSLDLYGYTF.

V gene TRBV5-4 combines with J gene TRBJ1-1; D is unclear. The CDR3 totals 13 residues. CDR1 is SGHNT, CDR2 YYREEE, per germline (reference sequence). V lost 1 base to trimming and J lost 0 bases, with 4 bases between them. The CDR3 nucleotides are TGTGCCAGCAGCTTGTCGTTGAACACTGAAGCTTTCTTT. It yields the protein CASSLSLNTEAFF.

This clone was counted a single time. This chain joins TRBV6-6 and TRBJ2-7; D is tentatively TRBD1 or TRBD2 (5 bases each). CDR3 length: 14 residues. Germline V lookup: CDR1 MNHNY, CDR2 SVGAGI (reference sequence). Trimming took 6 bases from V and 2 from J, leaving 14 bases between them. CDR3 sequence: CASSPRDGPYEQYF. CDR3 sequence (DNA): TGTGCCAGCAGCCCCCGGGACGGACCCTACGAGCAGTACTTC.

The V call is TRBV27, the J call TRBJ2-7, with D tentatively TRBD1 (5 bases). This CDR3 contains 13 residues. Germline values: CDR1 MNHEY, CDR2 SMNVEV (reference sequence). V was shortened by 5 bases and J by 4 bases, with 12 bases between the two germline ends. The CDR3 DNA reads TGTGCCAGCAGTGCAGACAGAAGATACGAGCAGTACTTC. Amino acids: CASSADRRYEQYF.

V usage is TRBV4-3 and J usage is TRBJ2-7; 7 bases line up with TRBD1. In germline, CDR1 is LGHNA, CDR2 YSLEER. The V and J ends lost 0 bases and 0 bases, in that order; junction bases with no gene match: 5. CDR3 length equals 16 residues. The DNA for the CDR3 is TGCGCCAGCAGCCAAGAGGCCCAGGGGGTCTCCTACGAGCAGTACTTC. It encodes CASSQEAQGVSYEQYF.

This clone was found once. This sequence joins TRBV5-1 and TRBJ1-4, with D uncertain. Trimming removed 0 bases from V and 7 bases from J, with 13 bases in between. Germline CDR1 reads SGHRS; CDR2 reads YFSETQ. This CDR3 contains 15 residues. The CDR3 reads CASSLGRESGEKLFF. CDR3 DNA sequence: TGCGCCAGCAGCTTGGGGAGGGAAAGCGGTGAAAAACTGTTTTTT. Full variable domain (remainder filled in from reference TRBV5-1 and TRBJ1-4): KAGVTQTPRYLIKTRGQQVTLSCSPISGHRSVSWYQQTPGQGLQFLFEYFSETQRNKGNFPGRFSGRQFSNSRSEMNVSTLELGDSALYLCASSLGRESGEKLFFGSGTQLSVL.

The V call is TRBV7-9, the J call TRBJ1-2, with TRBD1 as a possible D gene (5 bases). Per germline, CDR1 SEHNR and CDR2 FQNEAQ (reference sequence). The CDR3 contains 12 residues. Trimming left V 8 bases short and J 2 bases short, with 9 bases between. For the CDR3, the DNA is TGTGCCAGCGAGGGGCAGAACTATGGCTACACCTTC. It codes for CASEGQNYGYTF.

The J gene is TRBJ1-3, the V gene TRBV12-2. TRBV12-2 is flagged as a pseudogene. This CDR3 is 12 amino acids long. This CDR3 reads CAGSCLGNTIYF. The CDR3 DNA is TGTGCAGGTAGTTGCCTTGGAAACACCATATATTTT.

This sequence joins TRBV19 and TRBJ1-3; D remains ambiguous. V lost 7 bases to trimming and J lost 0 bases, with 19 bases between them. The CDR3 length is 17 residues. CDR1 and CDR2 (germline): LNHDA, SQIVND (reference sequence). CDR3 sequence (DNA): TGTGCCAGTATCCATGAAGGCCAATTTTTCTCTGGAAACACCATATATTTT. Translated, it gives CASIHEGQFFSGNTIYF. The full variable domain, in which reference TRBV19 and TRBJ1-3 provide the parts outside the CDR3, is DGGITQSPKYLFRKEGQNVTLSCEQNLNHDAMYWYRQDPGQGLRLIYYSQIVNDFQKGDIAEGYSVSREKKESFPLTVTSAQKNPTAFYLCASIHEGQFFSGNTIYFGEGSWLTVV.

The chain links TRBV12-2 to TRBJ1-4; TRBD1, the D gene given by the table, was not confirmed from the DNA. TRBV12-2 is flagged as a pseudogene. The CDR3 sequence is 17 residues long. CDR3 DNA sequence: TGTGCAAGTCGCTTAGCGCTGTGGGGCCCAACTAATGAAAAACTGTTTTTT. It yields the protein CASRLALWGPTNEKLFF.

V is TRBV25-1 and J is TRBJ2-7; D not certain. CDR1 is MGHDK, CDR2 SYGVNS, per germline. CDR3 length: 14 residues. V lost 3 bases and J lost 2, with 11 bases in between. CDR3 loop: CASSDLTVPYEQYF. In DNA, the CDR3 is TGTGCCAGCAGTGATTTGACGGTCCCCTACGAGCAGTACTTC.

This sequence joins TRBV7-2 and TRBJ2-7, with TRBD2 matching over 8 bases. CDR1 and CDR2 (germline): SGHTA, FQGNSA. The CDR3 loop spans 14 amino acids. J lost 5 bases, V lost 1 base, and 4 bases had no gene match. CDR3 region: CASSLEAGAHEQYF. The CDR3 nucleotides are TGTGCCAGCAGCTTAGAAGCGGGAGCTCACGAGCAGTACTTC.

This chain links TRBV27 with TRBJ1-2; TRBD1 matches 7 bases. Germline loops: CDR1 MNHEY, CDR2 SMNVEV (reference sequence). This CDR3 has 12 residues. The J segment lost 11 bases and the V segment lost 5 bases, leaving 8 bases of the junction unmatched. CDR3 protein: CASSTKDRAYTF. As DNA, the CDR3 is TGTGCCAGCAGTACCAAAGACAGGGCGTACACCTTC.

This chain connects TRBV10-2 to TRBJ2-3; TRBD2 aligns across 11 bases. There are 14 residues in the CDR3. CDR1 WSHSY and CDR2 SAAADI come from the germline V gene. The ends lost 8 bases at V and 3 bases at J; junction bases unmatched: 4. The CDR3 reads CASHSGRATDTQYF. CDR3 coding DNA: TGCGCCAGCCATAGCGGGAGGGCAACAGATACGCAGTATTTT.

The chain couples TRBV19 to TRBJ1-5, with TRBD1 as a possible D gene (5 bases). CDR1 is LNHDA, CDR2 SQIVND, per germline (reference sequence). This CDR3 has 15 residues. V lost 6 bases to trimming and J lost 1 base, with 13 bases between them. This chain's CDR3 is CASRKDSISNQPQHF. CDR3 in DNA: TGTGCCAGTAGGAAAGACAGTATCAGCAATCAGCCCCAGCATTTT.

This sequence joins TRBV19 and TRBJ2-1; D remains ambiguous. This CDR3 contains 12 residues. V lost 5 bases and J lost 10, with 12 bases in between. Germline CDR1 and CDR2: LNHDA and SQIVND (reference sequence). The CDR3 DNA reads TGTGCCAGTAGTCCCGACTGGGGAGAGCAGTTCTTC. This gives the protein CASSPDWGEQFF.

This clone has a single count. This sample also contains other DNA sequences that code for the same CDR3. The rearrangement links TRBV18 to TRBJ2-6; D not certain. Deletions cut 3 bases from V and 0 bases from J, with 6 bases between. This CDR3 contains 15 residues. Per the germline V gene, CDR1 is KGHSH and CDR2 is LQKENI. The CDR3 sequence is CASSPSGSGANVLTF. As DNA, the CDR3 is TGTGCCAGCTCACCGTCTGGCTCTGGGGCCAACGTCCTGACTTTC.

In DNA, the CDR3 is TGTGCCAGTAGGAGAGCTTGGTCCAGCTCCTATAATTCACCCCTCCACTTT. This encodes CASRRAWSSSYNSPLHF. The rearrangement joins TRBV19 to TRBJ1-6; no clear D gene. The CDR3 contains 17 residues. V was cut by 6 bases and J by 0 bases, with 15 bases left in between. Germline loops: CDR1 LNHDA, CDR2 SQIVND (reference sequence).

The gene calls are TRBV5-6 and TRBJ2-2, with D perhaps assigned TRBD1 or TRBD2 (5 bases each). Per the germline V gene, CDR1 is SGHDT and CDR2 is YYEEEE. This CDR3 contains 13 residues. V shed 1 base and J shed 6 bases, with 7 bases lying between them. Written as DNA, the CDR3 is TGTGCCAGCAGCTTGAGAGGGGCCGGGGAGCTGTTTTTT. Amino acids: CASSLRGAGELFF.

The V gene is TRBV5-1, the J gene TRBJ2-7; maybe TRBD2 (5 bases). V was trimmed by 6 bases and J by 4 bases, leaving 14 bases between them. The germline CDR1 and CDR2 sequences are SGHRS and YFSETQ. The CDR3 totals 13 residues. In DNA, the CDR3 is TGCGCCAGCAAGGTGGTCGGCGGGTACGAGCAGTACTTC. Translation gives CASKVVGGYEQYF.

With regard to this clone: Different DNA sequences within this sample yield the same CDR3. The chain couples TRBV18 to TRBJ1-2; D remains unclear. Germline CDR1 reads KGHSH; CDR2 reads LQKENI. V was trimmed by 0 bases and J by 4 bases, leaving 9 bases between them. The length of the CDR3 is 14 residues. The CDR3 nucleotides are TGTGCCAGCTCACCACCAGGAGGGTTCTATGGCTACACCTTC. Its translation: CASSPPGGFYGYTF.

This CDR3 reads CASSQRREEDTQYF. The DNA for the CDR3 is TGCGCCAGCAGCCAAAGGAGGGAGGAGGATACGCAGTATTTT. The chain joins TRBV4-3 to TRBJ2-3; D perhaps matches TRBD2 (6 bases). Trimming left V 2 bases short and J 6 bases short, with 12 bases between. The CDR3 extends over 14 amino acids. CDR1 and CDR2 (germline): LGHNA, YSLEER.

As concerns this clone: Other nucleotide sequences in the sample specify the same CDR3. The chain has TRBV18 and TRBJ2-1; 7 bases match TRBD2. With 3 bases clipped from V and 5 bases from J, the junction kept 1 base outside the gene matches. This CDR3 comprises 13 residues. Germline V lookup: CDR1 KGHSH, CDR2 LQKENI. The CDR3 sequence is CASSPGTNNEQFF. CDR3 bases: TGTGCCAGCTCACCCGGGACTAACAATGAGCAGTTCTTC.

The V gene is TRBV5-1, the J gene TRBJ2-2; D is unclear. The germline V gene has CDR1 SGHRS and CDR2 YFSETQ. The CDR3 contains 12 residues. Trimming left V 4 bases short and J 7 bases short, with 8 bases between. The CDR3 here is CASSQEGGELFF. The CDR3 region has the DNA TGCGCCAGCAGCCAAGAAGGCGGGGAGCTGTTTTTT.